Given below is one TCR beta chain in context. The sample comes from a study of cytomegalovirus exposure and HLA in healthy donors. Amplification used 60 Vbeta primers and 13 Jbeta primers. The table came from immunoSEQ multiplex PCR; TCRdb's copy has only in-frame clones and leaves some out. The repertoire holds some 150,000 clones, with around 81% as singletons. The sequence came from a woman aged 40 to 50 in good health and CMV-seropositive. Sequenced input: PBMCs.

CDR3 in amino acids: CSVDPGTGIYEQFF. CDR3 DNA sequence: TGCAGCGTTGATCCCGGGACAGGGATTTATGAGCAGTTCTTC. V is TRBV29-1 and J is TRBJ2-1; 9 bases fit TRBD1. The CDR3 is made up of 14 amino acids. Trimming removed 3 bases from V and 8 bases from J; junction bases left unmatched: 8. Germline values: CDR1 SQVTM, CDR2 ANQGSEA.